The clone carrying this T cell receptor beta chain has only a few counts. What it binds is unknown. There are 13 residues in the CDR3. Germline V gives CDR1 SEHNR, CDR2 FQNEAQ (reference sequence). V lost 2 bases and J lost 3, with 4 bases in between. This record comes from a study of cytomegalovirus exposure and HLA in healthy donors. Study results and limitations: Information on immune exposure was restricted to one variable (CMV serostatus). The likely explanation for a cluster of highly shared sequence variants was sequencing artifact. Earlier analysis yielded a pattern in which most TCR beta V segments were productive about 87% or about 30% of the time. Indistinguishability led to the exclusion of some V segments, TRBV6-2 and TRBV6-3 included.

PCR involved 60 Vbeta and 13 Jbeta primers. Assay: immunoSEQ multiplex PCR; the TCRdb copy retains only in-frame clones and omits some. The repertoire consists of around 190,000 clones, with about 81% occurring once and the leading ten covering more than 1.5%. This receptor was obtained from a man aged 18 to 29 in good health and CMV-seronegative. V and J are TRBV7-9 and TRBJ1-4; no reliable D call. The sequencing sample was made of PBMCs. CDR3 amino acids: CASSLLSNEKLFF. The DNA for the CDR3 is TGTGCCAGCAGCTTACTTTCTAATGAAAAACTGTTTTTT.